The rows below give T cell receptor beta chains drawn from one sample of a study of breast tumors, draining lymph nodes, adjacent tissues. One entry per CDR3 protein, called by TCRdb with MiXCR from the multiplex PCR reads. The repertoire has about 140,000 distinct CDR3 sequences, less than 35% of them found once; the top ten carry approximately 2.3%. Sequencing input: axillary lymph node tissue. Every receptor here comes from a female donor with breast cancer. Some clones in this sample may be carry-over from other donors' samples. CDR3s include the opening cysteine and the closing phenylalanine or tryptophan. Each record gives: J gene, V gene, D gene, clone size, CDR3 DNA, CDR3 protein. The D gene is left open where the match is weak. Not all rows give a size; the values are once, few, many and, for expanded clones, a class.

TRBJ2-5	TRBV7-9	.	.	TGTGCCAGCAGCTCACCCGGGGATGAGACCCAGTACTTC	CASSSPGDETQYF
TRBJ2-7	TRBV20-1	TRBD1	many	TGCAGTGCTAGCGGGACAGGGAGCTCCTACGAGCAGTACTTC	CSASGTGSSYEQYF
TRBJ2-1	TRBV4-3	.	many	TGCGCCAGCAGCCAAGATTTCACCTCCTACAATGAGCAATTCTTC	CASSQDFTSYNEQFF
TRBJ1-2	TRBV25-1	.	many	TGTGCCAGCCGCAGGGACGGGAGCTATGGCTACACCTTC	CASRRDGSYGYTF
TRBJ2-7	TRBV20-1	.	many	TGCAGTGCTAGAGATGAGACAAACTACGAGCAGTACTTC	CSARDETNYEQYF
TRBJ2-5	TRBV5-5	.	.	TGTGCCAGCAGCTTGAGGCGACAGCTCGTGGAGGCCCAGTACTTC	CASSLRRQLVEAQYF
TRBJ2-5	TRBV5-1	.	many	TGCGCCAGCAGCTTGAATCTGGAATCCTACGAGACCCAGTACTTC	CASSLNLESYETQYF
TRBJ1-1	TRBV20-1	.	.	TGCAGTGCTGGTATACCCGGGACGGTGAACACTGAAGCTTTCTTT	CSAGIPGTVNTEAFF
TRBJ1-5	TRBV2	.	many	TGTGCCAGCAGGGGCGCCTGGTTCCAGCCCCAGCATTTT	CASRGAWFQPQHF
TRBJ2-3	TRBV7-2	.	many	TGTGCCAGCAGCTTAGAGCTAGCATTCCTAGATACGCAGTATTTT	CASSLELAFLDTQYF
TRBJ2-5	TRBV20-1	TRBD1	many	TGCAGTGCTCTCGGACAGGGAGAGACCCAGTACTTC	CSALGQGETQYF
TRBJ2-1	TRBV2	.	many	TGTGCCAGCACCCCCAGGGGGCGGGGGGGCTACCCCTACAATGAGCAGTTCTTC	CASTPRGRGGYPYNEQFF
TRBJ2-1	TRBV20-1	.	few	TGCAGTGCTACCCCATCGGGCCTAAGCTCCTACAATGAGCAGTTCTTC	CSATPSGLSSYNEQFF
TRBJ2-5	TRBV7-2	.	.	TGTGCCAGCAGCTTTCAACAGTACCAAGAGGCCCAGTCCTTC	CASSFQQYQEAQSF
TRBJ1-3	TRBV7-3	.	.	TGTGCCAGCAGCTTAACGCCCCCCGGGCCCACGCTCTCTGGAAACACCATATATTTT	CASSLTPPGPTLSGNTIYF
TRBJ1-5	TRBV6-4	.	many	TGTGCCAGCAGTGACCAGGACGGTCAGCCCCAGCATTTT	CASSDQDGQPQHF
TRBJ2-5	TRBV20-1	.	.	TGCAGTGCCCTCACAGATAAAGAGACCCTGTACTTC	CSALTDKETLYF
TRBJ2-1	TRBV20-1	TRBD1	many	TGCAGTGCAATCGGGACAGTGGGGTATGAGCAGTTCTTC	CSAIGTVGYEQFF
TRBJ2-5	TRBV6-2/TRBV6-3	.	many	TGTGCCAGCAGTTACTCGACGGAGACCCAGTACTTC	CASSYSTETQYF
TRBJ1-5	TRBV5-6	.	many	TGTGCCAGCAGCTTGTCGGGGGCACATCAGCCCCAGCATTTT	CASSLSGAHQPQHF
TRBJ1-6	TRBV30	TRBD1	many	TGTGCCGCGGCCGGGACAGTTAATTCACCCCTCCACTTT	CAAAGTVNSPLHF
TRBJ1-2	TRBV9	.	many	TGTGCCAGCAGCACAAGTGACAGCTATGGCTACACCTTC	CASSTSDSYGYTF
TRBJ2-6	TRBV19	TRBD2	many	TGTGCCAGTAGTATGGGGGGGGGTGGGGCCAACGTCCTGACTTTC	CASSMGGGGANVLTF
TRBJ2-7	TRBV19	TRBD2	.	TGTGCCAGTAGTATAGGGACTAGCGGGAAGGCCTCCTACGAGCAGTACTTC	CASSIGTSGKASYEQYF
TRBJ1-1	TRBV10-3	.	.	TGTGCCATCAGTGAAAGGGGGATATGGACTGAAGCTTTCTTT	CAISERGIWTEAFF
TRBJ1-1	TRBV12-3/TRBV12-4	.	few	TGTGCCAGCAGTTCTCCGGGCAGGGCGACTCAAGCTTTCTTT	CASSSPGRATQAFF
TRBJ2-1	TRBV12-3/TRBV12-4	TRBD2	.	TGTGCCAGCGGCTCTAGCGGGGGGGCCTACAATGAGCAGTTCTTC	CASGSSGGAYNEQFF
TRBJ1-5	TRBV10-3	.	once	TGTGCCGTCAGTGGGGGACGGAGAAATCAGCCCCAGCATTTT	CAVSGGRRNQPQHF
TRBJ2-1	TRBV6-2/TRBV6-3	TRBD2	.	TGTGCCAGCAGTCCCCAGGTGGCGGGGGCCTACAATGAGCAGTTCTTC	CASSPQVAGAYNEQFF
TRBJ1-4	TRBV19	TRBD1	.	TGTGCCAGTAGTACTGACAGGGGGCGAGCTGAAAAACTGTTTTTT	CASSTDRGRAEKLFF
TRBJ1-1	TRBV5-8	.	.	TGTGCCAGCAGCCTTTTTATGAACACTGAAGCTTTCTTT	CASSLFMNTEAFF
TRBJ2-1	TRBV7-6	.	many	TGTGCCAGCAGCTTAGGCTACAGGGTTATTGGCAATGAGCAGTTCTTC	CASSLGYRVIGNEQFF
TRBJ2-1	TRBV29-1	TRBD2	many	TGCAGCGGGACGGGCGGGGGGACGACGAGTGAGCAGTTCTTC	CSGTGGGTTSEQFF
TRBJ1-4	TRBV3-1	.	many	TGTGCCAGCAGCGATTGGACAGCCGATGAAAAACTGTTTTTT	CASSDWTADEKLFF
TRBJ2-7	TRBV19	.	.	TGTGCCGGTAGTATGTCGGCAGCCTACGAGCAGTACTTC	CAGSMSAAYEQYF
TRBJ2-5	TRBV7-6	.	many	TGTGCCAGCGGTATGGGCAGACAAGAGACCCAGTACTTC	CASGMGRQETQYF
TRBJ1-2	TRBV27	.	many	TGTGCCAGCAGCCTAATGGGAAAGGCGGGCGGCTACACCTTC	CASSLMGKAGGYTF
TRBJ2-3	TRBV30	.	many	TGTGCCTGGAGTGTATTGATGGGAGATACGCAGTATTTT	CAWSVLMGDTQYF
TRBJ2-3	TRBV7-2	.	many	TGTGCCAGCAGCTTAAGGATACTGGCAGATACGCAGTATTTT	CASSLRILADTQYF
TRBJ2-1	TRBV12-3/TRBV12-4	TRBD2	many	TGTGCCAGCAGTTCTAGCGGGGGGGGCCATGGGCAGTTCTTC	CASSSSGGGHGQFF
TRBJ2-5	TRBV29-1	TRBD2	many	TGCAGCGTGGCCGGGACTAGCCACCGGGGTCAAGAGACCCAGTACTTC	CSVAGTSHRGQETQYF
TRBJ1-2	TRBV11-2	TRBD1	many	TGTGCCAGCAGCTTATCAACGGACAGGGGGCGCGGGGGCTACACCTTC	CASSLSTDRGRGGYTF
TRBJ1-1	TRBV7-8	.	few	TGTGCCAGCAGCTCCCACATGAACACTGAAGCTTTCTTT	CASSSHMNTEAFF
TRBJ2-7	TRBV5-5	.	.	TGTGCCAGCAGCTTGGGACAGGAAAAGTACGAGCAGTACTTC	CASSLGQEKYEQYF
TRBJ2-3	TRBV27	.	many	TGTGCCAGCAGTTTAGTTGCGACAGATACGCAGTATTTT	CASSLVATDTQYF
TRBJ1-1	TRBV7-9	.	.	TGTGCCAGCAGCTTAATACAGCCTCGAAGTGAAGCTTTCTTT	CASSLIQPRSEAFF
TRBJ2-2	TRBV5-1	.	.	TGCGCCAGCAGCTTGGCTGGCGGGGAGCTGTTTTTT	CASSLAGGELFF
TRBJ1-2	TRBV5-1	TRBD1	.	TGCGCCAGCAGCTTCGGACAGGCCTCCTATGGCTACACCTTC	CASSFGQASYGYTF
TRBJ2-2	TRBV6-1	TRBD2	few	TGTGCCAGCAGGCGCGGGGGTGACACCGGGGAGCTGTTTTTT	CASRRGGDTGELFF
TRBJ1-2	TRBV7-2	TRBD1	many	TGTGCCAGCAGCCAGGGGGCAGGGATCGCGTATGGCTACCCCTTC	CASSQGAGIAYGYPF